The 32 T cell receptor beta chains below come from one sample, sequenced in a study of cytomegalovirus exposure and HLA in healthy donors. PCR employed 60 Vbeta and 13 Jbeta primers. Clones were sequenced by immunoSEQ multiplex PCR, and TCRdb holds only the in-frame ones, with some missing. This sample has around 140,000 clones, with 70% to 80% found just once. Sequencing input: PBMCs. These receptors all stem from a female donor in good health and CMV-seropositive.

The gene calls are TRBV7-6 and TRBJ2-2, with TRBD1 matching over 7 bases. J lost 0 bases, V lost 4 bases, and 8 bases had no gene match. The CDR3 contains 17 residues. Germline CDR1 reads SGHVS; CDR2 reads FNYEAQ. The CDR3 DNA is TGTGCCAGCAGCTCCGGGACAGTGAACGCGAACACCGGGGAGCTGTTTTTT. Its protein product is CASSSGTVNANTGELFF.

To note about this clone: At one of its ends the junction is not consistent with the germline gene, which may arise from a read error. The V call is TRBV6-5, the J call TRBJ2-2; D is possibly TRBD2 (7 bases). The CDR3 spans 16 residues. The germline V gene encodes CDR1 MNHEY and CDR2 SVGAGI. CDR3 bases: TGTGCCAGCAGTTATGGGGGGGCCCTGAACACCGGGGAGCTGCTTTTT. This gives the protein CASSYGGALNTGELLF.

The chain combines TRBV28 with TRBJ1-6; perhaps TRBD1 as D (5 bases). Trimming left V 6 bases short and J 0 bases short, with 15 bases between. Per the germline V gene, CDR1 is MDHEN and CDR2 is SYDVKM. The CDR3 is 17 amino acids. CDR3 residues: CASRPGGASSYNSPLHF. For the CDR3, the DNA is TGTGCCAGCAGGCCCGGCGGGGCTAGCTCCTATAATTCACCCCTCCACTTT.

This rearrangement joins TRBV25-1 to TRBJ2-3; 7 bases line up with TRBD2. Germline CDR1 reads MGHDK; CDR2 reads SYGVNS. The V segment lost 1 base and the J segment 1 base; nucleotides outside the gene matches: 11. This CDR3 has 18 residues. The CDR3 sequence: CASSELRFTAGGTDTQYF. The CDR3 DNA sequence: TGTGCCAGCAGTGAATTACGGTTTACGGCGGGAGGCACAGATACGCAGTATTTT.

This rearrangement joins TRBV9 to TRBJ2-1; TRBD2 matches 8 bases. Unmatched junction bases numbered 12, after V lost 4 bases and J lost 3 bases. The CDR3 runs 17 residues. CDR1 is SGDLS, CDR2 YYNGEE, per germline. The CDR3 sequence: CASSPPAGGTDYNEQFF. The CDR3 coding sequence is TGTGCCAGCAGCCCCCCGGCGGGAGGTACCGACTACAATGAGCAGTTCTTC.

This clone has a handful of counts. The chain is built from TRBV10-3 and TRBJ2-5; D is possibly TRBD2 (7 bases). Trimming removed 4 bases from V and 4 bases from J, with 13 bases in between. The CDR3 loop spans 14 amino acids. CDR1 and CDR2 from the germline V gene are ENHRY and SYGVKD. In DNA form, the CDR3 reads TGTGCCATCAGTGTGGCCCGGGGGGCAGAGACCCAGTACTTC. Translation: CAISVARGAETQYF.

This sequence joins TRBV21-1 and TRBJ1-1. TRBV21-1 constitutes a pseudogene. The CDR3 loop spans 18 amino acids. The CDR3 spells CASSKEGAFGSRGTEAFF. CDR3 bases: TGTGCCAGCAGCAAAGAGGGAGCTTTCGGGTCCAGAGGCACTGAAGCTTTCTTT.

The chain employs TRBV2 and TRBJ1-5; unclear D gene. The germline V gene encodes CDR1 SNHLY and CDR2 FYNNEI. V was trimmed by 0 bases and J by 10 bases, leaving 10 bases between them. The CDR3 has 13 amino acids. CDR3 region: CASSEALRGPQHF. In nucleotides, the CDR3 is TGTGCCAGCAGTGAAGCGCTTCGGGGACCCCAGCATTTT.

CDR3 DNA sequence: TGTGCCAGCAGTCTGACAGCGAACACTGAAGCTTTCTTT. Translating gives CASSLTANTEAFF. J is TRBJ1-1 and V is TRBV9; TRBD1 is a possible D gene (5 bases). In germline, CDR1 is SGDLS, CDR2 YYNGEE. CDR3 length: 13 amino acids. Trimming cost V 5 bases and J 1 base, with 9 bases left between them.

The CDR3 coding sequence is TGTGCCAGCAGCTTAGCGGGGTTAGCGGGGGGTCACAATGAGCAGTTCTTC. Its translation is CASSLAGLAGGHNEQFF. The chain has TRBV7-6 and TRBJ2-1; 10 nucleotides align to TRBD2. Germline CDR1 and CDR2: SGHVS and FNYEAQ. With V trimmed by 0 bases and J by 5 bases, 7 bases remained unmatched. CDR3 size: 17 residues.

The chain links TRBV11-3 to TRBJ2-5, with TRBD2 identical over 9 bases. The CDR3 length is 17 residues. Germline CDR1 and CDR2: SGHNT and YENEEA. The trim removed 3 bases at V and 2 bases at J, leaving 10 bases unmatched. CDR3 protein: CASSFSGGGSFQETQYF. In DNA form, the CDR3 reads TGTGCCAGCAGCTTTAGCGGGGGAGGCAGTTTTCAAGAGACCCAGTACTTC.

The chain links TRBV5-1 to TRBJ2-7, with a tentative D call TRBD2 (5 bases). The CDR3 covers 14 residues. Trimming cost V 0 bases and J 2 bases, with 9 bases left between them. CDR1 is SGHRS and CDR2 is YFSETQ in the germline V gene. The CDR3 nucleotides read TGCGCCAGCAGCTTGGCCCGGGGAGCCTACGAGCAGTACTTC. Translating it yields CASSLARGAYEQYF.

The chain joins TRBV13 to TRBJ1-2; TRBD1 is a possible D gene (5 bases). Trimming removed 1 base from V and 3 bases from J, with 15 bases in between. CDR3 length equals 16 residues. The germline gives CDR1 PRHDT, CDR2 FYEKMQ (reference sequence). The CDR3 reads CASSLAAGGLDYGYTF. The CDR3 DNA reads TGTGCCAGCAGCTTAGCGGCGGGGGGTCTGGACTATGGCTACACCTTC.

The chain carries TRBV4-1 and TRBJ2-7; 8 nucleotides align to TRBD1. V shed 1 base, J shed 2 bases, and the junction held 7 bases outside the gene matches. The CDR3 length is 16 residues. CDR1 is MGHRA, CDR2 YSYEKL, per germline. The CDR3 region has the DNA TGCGCCAGCAGCCAAGGGGTAACAGGGGGGACCTACGAGCAGTACTTC. This encodes CASSQGVTGGTYEQYF.

The V gene is TRBV28, the J gene TRBJ1-5, with no clear D. The CDR3 spans 16 residues. CDR1 and CDR2 (germline): MDHEN, SYDVKM. Deletions cut 6 bases from V and 3 bases from J, with 18 bases between. CDR3 in amino acids: CASRIHMTTPNQPQHF. The CDR3, as DNA: TGTGCCAGCAGAATACACATGACAACACCCAATCAGCCCCAGCATTTT.

This chain links TRBV6-5 with TRBJ1-5, with D perhaps TRBD1 (5 bases). Germline V gene data show CDR1 as MNHEY and CDR2 as SVGAGI. CDR3 length: 16 amino acids. V was trimmed by 2 bases and J by 0 bases, leaving 11 bases between them. CDR3 region: CASSYRQGYSNQPQHF. The CDR3 coding sequence is TGTGCCAGCAGTTACCGGCAGGGTTATAGCAATCAGCCCCAGCATTTT.

The chain has TRBV4-2 and TRBJ2-3; 9 bases map to TRBD2. The trim removed 4 bases at V and 4 bases at J, leaving 15 bases unmatched. The CDR3 runs 18 residues. Germline CDR1 LGHNA, CDR2 YNFKEQ. Here the CDR3 DNA reads TGTGCCAGCAGCCCCCAGCTGCCGCGGGGGGGATTTGCAGATACGCAGTATTTT. This encodes CASSPQLPRGGFADTQYF.

This clone was recorded a few times. The V gene is TRBV18, the J gene TRBJ1-3, with TRBD1 matching 7 bases. There are 16 residues in the CDR3. Germline loops: CDR1 KGHSH, CDR2 LQKENI. Unmatched junction bases numbered 4, after V lost 2 bases and J lost 0 bases. In DNA, the CDR3 is TGTGCCAGCTCACCAGAGACAGGGAGCTCTGGAAACACCATATATTTT. Encoded protein: CASSPETGSSGNTIYF.

This chain links TRBV19 with TRBJ1-2; D gene uncertain. The CDR3 sequence is 14 residues long. CDR1 and CDR2 (germline): LNHDA, SQIVND (reference sequence). The V gene lost 2 bases and the J gene lost 4 bases, with 11 bases spanning the gap. The CDR3 protein is CASSIIQERYGYTF. In DNA form, the CDR3 reads TGTGCCAGTAGTATAATTCAGGAACGCTATGGCTACACCTTC.

The chain joins TRBV29-1 to TRBJ2-7; 12 positions match TRBD2. V trimming: 4 bases; J trimming: 4 bases; junction bases outside the gene matches: 14. CDR1 and CDR2 from the germline V gene are SQVTM and ANQGSEA. This CDR3 is built from 17 residues. The CDR3 protein is CSVVTSGRSPQVYEQYF. The CDR3 nucleotides read TGCAGCGTTGTTACTAGCGGGAGGTCGCCCCAGGTGTACGAGCAGTACTTC.

This rearrangement joins TRBV19 to TRBJ2-1, with 12 positions matching TRBD1. The CDR3 is made up of 17 amino acids. Germline CDR1 reads LNHDA; CDR2 reads SQIVND (reference sequence). V was clipped by 0 bases and J by 7 bases; unmatched bases: 7. For the CDR3, the DNA is TGTGCCAGTAGTATAGAGCCCGGGACAGGGGGCTGGAATGAGCAGTTCTTC. Translated: CASSIEPGTGGWNEQFF. Filled out from reference TRBV19 and TRBJ2-1, the complete variable domain reads DGGITQSPKYLFRKEGQNVTLSCEQNLNHDAMYWYRQDPGQGLRLIYYSQIVNDFQKGDIAEGYSVSREKKESFPLTVTSAQKNPTAFYLCASSIEPGTGGWNEQFFGPGTRLTVL.

Comments on this clone: A junction boundary mismatches the germline segment, possibly from a read error. This chain joins TRBV15 and TRBJ1-1; D not certain. Germline V CDR1 and CDR2: LNHNV, YYDKDF (reference sequence). The CDR3 is 16 residues long. The CDR3 loop is CVTSRPIGIEDTEAFF. The CDR3 nucleotides read TGTGTCACCAGCAGACCGATCGGAATTGAGGACACTGAAGCTTTCTTT.

The rearrangement links TRBV21-1 to TRBJ2-1; no DNA check was done on the table's D call, TRBD2. TRBV21-1 is a documented pseudogene. This CDR3 spans 15 amino acids. CDR3 bases: TGTGCCAGCATTCCCCTCCTGGGGGGAGTTTGCGAGCAGTTCTTC. Translation gives CASIPLLGGVCEQFF.

The chain couples TRBV9 to TRBJ1-2; D possibly corresponds to TRBD1 (6 bases). The ends were cut back, 3 bases at V and 2 bases at J, with 8 bases in the middle. The CDR3 covers 13 residues. CDR1 is SGDLS, CDR2 YYNGEE, per germline. The CDR3 sequence is CASSAQGNYGYTF. CDR3 nucleotide sequence: TGTGCCAGCAGCGCACAGGGCAACTATGGCTACACCTTC.

This chain connects TRBV5-1 to TRBJ1-1; 8 positions agree with TRBD1. Germline V gene data show CDR1 as SGHRS and CDR2 as YFSETQ. CDR3 length: 16 amino acids. V lost 3 bases, J lost 7 bases, and 14 bases stayed unmatched. The CDR3 protein is CASSSRTGPGWDEAFF. The CDR3, as DNA: TGCGCCAGCAGCTCGAGGACAGGGCCGGGGTGGGATGAAGCTTTCTTT. Full variable domain (missing parts from reference TRBV5-1 and TRBJ1-1): KAGVTQTPRYLIKTRGQQVTLSCSPISGHRSVSWYQQTPGQGLQFLFEYFSETQRNKGNFPGRFSGRQFSNSRSEMNVSTLELGDSALYLCASSSRTGPGWDEAFFGQGTRLTVV.

V usage is TRBV4-1 and J usage is TRBJ2-5; the match to TRBD2 covers 11 bases. J lost 5 bases, V lost 3 bases, and 8 bases had no gene match. Germline V gives CDR1 MGHRA, CDR2 YSYEKL. The CDR3 sequence is 16 residues long. The chain's CDR3 is CASSQRIAGGRETQYF. Written as DNA, the CDR3 is TGCGCCAGCAGCCAGCGTATAGCGGGAGGGCGCGAGACCCAGTACTTC.

The chain combines TRBV5-4 with TRBJ1-2, with no clear D. This CDR3 region has 12 residues. The germline gives CDR1 SGHNT, CDR2 YYREEE (reference sequence). V was cut by 6 bases and J by 7 bases, with 13 bases left in between. CDR3 protein: CASTLYSGGYTF. As DNA, the CDR3 is TGTGCCAGCACCCTCTACAGTGGTGGCTACACCTTC.

This clone was detected only a few times. V is TRBV5-1 and J is TRBJ2-3, with D possibly being TRBD2 (5 bases). This CDR3 region has 16 residues. V lost 4 bases and J lost 2, with 17 bases in between. Germline V CDR1 and CDR2: SGHRS, YFSETQ. CDR3 bases: TGCGCCAGCAGCCAAGGACCAGCGGCCCTCACAGATACGCAGTATTTT. It translates to CASSQGPAALTDTQYF. Complete variable domain (other parts from reference TRBV5-1 and TRBJ2-3): KAGVTQTPRYLIKTRGQQVTLSCSPISGHRSVSWYQQTPGQGLQFLFEYFSETQRNKGNFPGRFSGRQFSNSRSEMNVSTLELGDSALYLCASSQGPAALTDTQYFGPGTRLTVL.

This clone was found a few times. This sequence joins TRBV5-1 and TRBJ1-6; D not certain. Trimming stripped 0 bases from V and 10 bases from J, with 14 bases between. This CDR3 is 15 amino acids long. Per the germline V gene, CDR1 is SGHRS and CDR2 is YFSETQ. CDR3 sequence: CASSLAMAGLSPLHF. In nucleotides, the CDR3 is TGCGCCAGCAGCTTGGCCATGGCAGGCTTATCACCCCTCCACTTT.

CDR3 coding DNA: TGCAGCGTGGTGGACAGGGGCGTTGGAAACACCATATATTTT. Translation: CSVVDRGVGNTIYF. This chain joins TRBV29-1 and TRBJ1-3; the match to TRBD1 covers 9 bases. With 6 bases clipped from V and 3 bases from J, the junction kept 6 bases outside the gene matches. Germline lookup yields CDR1 SQVTM and CDR2 ANQGSEA. The CDR3 loop spans 14 amino acids.

The chain has TRBV7-6 and TRBJ1-1; TRBD1 matches 8 bases. CDR3 length: 13 amino acids. Germline lookup yields CDR1 SGHVS and CDR2 FNYEAQ. J was trimmed by 7 bases and V by 5 bases; bases with no gene match: 6. This chain's CDR3 is CASSPNRGNEAFF. The CDR3, as DNA: TGTGCCAGCAGCCCGAACAGGGGGAATGAAGCTTTCTTT.

The gene calls are TRBV28 and TRBJ1-5; possible D gene TRBD1, 6 bases. CDR3 length equals 15 residues. V lost 3 bases and J 3 bases, leaving 12 bases between the germline ends. Germline V CDR1 and CDR2: MDHEN, SYDVKM. CDR3 bases: TGTGCCAGCAGTTTTCAACAGGGTGACAATCAGCCCCAGCATTTT. Encoded protein: CASSFQQGDNQPQHF.